This T cell receptor (beta chain) was documented in a study of blood T cell repertoires in COVID-19. Overall study context: Italy, Spain and the United States were the sources of the convalescent and acute COVID-19 samples. PBMCs, B-cell-depleted T cells, or T cells provided the cDNA or gDNA that made up the material.

Followed longitudinally, the Seattle patients had been enrolled during active infection. Produced via immunoSEQ multiplex PCR; TCRdb's table is partial and in-frame only. The data contain about 150,000 clones, under 85% of them singletons. CDR1 and CDR2 from the germline V gene are MNHEY and SVGEGT. V was pared by 2 bases and J by 4 bases, with 15 bases between. This CDR3 is built from 16 residues. This chain links TRBV6-2 or TRBV6-3 with TRBJ1-5, with D tentatively TRBD1 (5 bases). This TCR was recovered from a man aged 55 to 69 with COVID-19, enrolled during active disease. The sequenced material came from peripheral blood. The CDR3 DNA is TGTGCCAGCAGTTACACTGACAGATTCGGGAATCAGCCCCAGCATTTT. Its translation: CASSYTDRFGNQPQHF.